This T cell receptor (beta chain) was captured by sequencing in a study of CD8+CD57+ T cells in acquired aplastic anemia (dated by TCRdb to the late 2010s). Background for the entire study: DNA extracted from sorted CD4+ and CD8+ cells had a mean of about 3 ug, with a range of roughly 0.2 to 30 ug. Mean read counts for healthy donor samples were 9 million to 10.8 million for CD4+ cells and 11.0 million for CD8+ cells.

A word on this clonotype: No antigen is known for it. No base-level quality is on record; no much larger clone is a single base apart.

The study deep-sequenced TCR repertoires of sorted CD4+ and CD8+ blood T cells from severe aplastic anemia patients and healthy subjects. Ficoll-Paque density gradient centrifugation was used to isolate peripheral blood mononuclear cells. Before DNA extraction, CD4+ and CD8+ T cells were sorted with FACS or magnetic beads. The germline ends are 18 bases apart after V is trimmed by 3 bases and J by 12 bases. As encoded in the germline V gene, CDR1 is ENHRY while CDR2 is SYGVKD. The CDR3 runs 13 residues from the cysteine to the phenylalanine. Solely the CDR3 DNA is kept, with 39 bases framed from the first base. Profiling of TCR beta VDJ combinations and CDR3 sequences used genomic DNA as the template. TCR repertoire sequencing was run on an Illumina HiSeq 2000. On the authors' methods: TRBV/TRBJ rearrangement plots, CDR3 size and DJ length profiles, and Simpson's diversity index were used to evaluate the repertoires. The most abundant DNA sequence in the deep sequencing data was defined as the immunodominant clone. CDR3 amino acid sequences were screened for sharing across subjects and were compared with published repertoires and the VDJdb database. In TCRdb, the public reads were trimmed at Q25 with fastp and aligned with MiXCR, with productive beta chains retained. CDR3 protein sequences are deduplicated, and each keeps its most common genes and DNA. The V and J calls were not made by the authors but by TCRdb's processing. This sample holds just over 400,000 distinct CDR3 sequences; 60% to 80% were observed only once. Approximately 4% of the sample lies in the top ten.

General study outcomes and caveats: No significant difference in CD8+ Simpson's diversity was found between patients and healthy controls (P=0.060). Around 31 CD8+ CDR3 sequences were shared between patients and controls but appeared highly expressed in patients and within their immunodominant clones.

The receptor's source is a human donor in good health, serving as a control. This sequence uses TRBV10-3 and TRBJ2-7; the D region possibly corresponds to TRBD1 (5 bases align). Sample: sorted CD4+, CD8+, or CD8+CD57+ T cells (not recorded which) from PBMCs. CDR3 sequence: CAISEGHRYDTYF. Read as DNA, the sequence is TGTGCCATCAGTGAAGGACACCGCTACGACACGTACTTC.